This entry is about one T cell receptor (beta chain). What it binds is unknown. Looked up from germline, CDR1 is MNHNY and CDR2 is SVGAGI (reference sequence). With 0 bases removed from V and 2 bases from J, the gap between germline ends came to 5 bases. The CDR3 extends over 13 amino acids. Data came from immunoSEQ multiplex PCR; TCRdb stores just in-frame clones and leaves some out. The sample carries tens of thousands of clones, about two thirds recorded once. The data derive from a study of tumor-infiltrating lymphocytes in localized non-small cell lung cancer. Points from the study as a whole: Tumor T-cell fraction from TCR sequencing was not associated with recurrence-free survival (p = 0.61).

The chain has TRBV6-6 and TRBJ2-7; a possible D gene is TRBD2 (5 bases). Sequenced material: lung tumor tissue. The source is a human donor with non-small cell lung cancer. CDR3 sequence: CASSYSRAYEQYF. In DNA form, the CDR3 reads TGTGCCAGCAGTTACTCGAGGGCCTACGAGCAGTACTTC.